This T cell receptor beta chain was retrieved from a study of cytomegalovirus exposure and HLA in healthy donors (dated by TCRdb to 2017 to 2019). For the wider study: In an earlier analysis of fewer than 750 of the donors, 276 Gb of sequence data and some 120 million unique TCR beta sequences from roughly 190 million T cells were reported. A separate validation cohort of roughly 130 different subjects was used in addition to the roughly 720-subject first cohort. About 330 gigabases of sequencing data and around 80 million unique TCR sequences made up an early release that covered under 750 HLA-typed donors. Class I and class II HLA loci were covered by the typing at four-digit resolution. Every repertoire in the discovery cohort had been generated on one and the same sequencing platform. The number of typed donors differed by locus: about 629-640 for A, B, C, DRB1 and DQB1; approximately 540 for DQA1; around 580 for DPA1; and around 470 for DPB1. In an earlier analysis of roughly 600 of the donors, high-throughput TCR beta sequencing was used to judge whether each TCR beta V gene segment behaved as functional or pseudogenic. On average, about 200,000 unique TCR beta nucleotide sequences were sequenced per donor among about 400 genotyped donors of the cohort, with around 19% of those sequences being non-productive. Rather than drawing on any new phenotypic data, the later analysis identified candidate immune exposures from TCR beta sequences and the way those sequences occurred across donors. To predict cytomegalovirus infection status, the study brought together high-throughput TCR immunosequencing, statistical association of individual TCRs with disease status, and machine learning. Using immunosequencing, the study profiled T cell repertoires from about 650 subjects and related those repertoires to cytomegalovirus serostatus. A later genetic analysis used genome-wide SNP genotypes for about three fifths of the 666 donors, treating that subset as a discovery cohort. Because of strong linkage in the cohort, 4 to 6 DR-DQ haplotypes were treated as single units for association and clustering. Among the approximately 420 genotyped donors, around 79% belonged to the genetic ancestry cluster associated with self-reported Caucasian donors. A later analysis re-analyzed previously published TCR beta repertoires from hundreds of donors and added high-resolution HLA genotyping to study TCR occurrence patterns. The study was designed to test whether signatures of past pathogen exposure could be identified by cataloging public T cell receptors. Donor age, sex, ethnicity and CMV serostatus were compiled alongside the repertoire data. Study-wide findings and limitations: The presence/absence analyses assumed that sequencing depth was roughly uniform across donors, and that assumption may not be true. A further reported finding was that TCR beta sequences accurately predicted the HLA-A and HLA-B alleles for most subjects in the first cohort. The only immune exposure information available for the cohort was CMV serostatus. Because counts were too low, about 15 rarely observed V segments, including chromosome 9 orphons, were left out of the earlier analysis of 587 of the donors. In a later genetic analysis, fewer N-insertions in productive TCRs were reported among donors in an Asian-associated ancestry cluster than the roughly 700-donor mean. Most TCR sequences were seen in very few donors, while some public TCRs were found in many individuals. A few of the identified cytomegalovirus-associated TCR beta chains were confirmed in vitro to be specific for cytomegalovirus antigens. Correlated functional status among segregating V segments might reflect linkage disequilibrium, but an unknown experimental factor could not be ruled out. A group of highly shared sequence variants was considered likely to be a technical artifact of the sequencing pipeline. Only TCR beta chains were sequenced in this cohort, and the absence of alpha or paired-chain data limited detectable features. An earlier analysis of some 560 of the donors showed that most TCR beta V segments appeared in productive rearrangements either about 87% or about 30% of the time, which broadly matched IMGT annotations. In a later genetic analysis, a missense DCLRE1C variant was associated with V-gene and J-gene trimming of TCR beta chains, and the association was replicated in an independent cohort. According to a later analysis, parvovirus B19, influenza, CMV and Epstein-Barr virus appeared linked to several top co-occurrence clusters. The authors suggested that the approach could potentially be extended to other disease states and immunological phenotypes. Most CMV-associated TCR beta chains appeared to be HLA-restricted in a later analysis, and the HLA associations seemed to be driven largely by CMV exposure. Cytomegalovirus status was reported to be diagnosed by the classifier with high specificity and sensitivity in both the original and validation cohorts. Assigning TCR associations to individual alleles was difficult when HLA alleles, especially DR and DQ, strongly co-occurred. Because HLA typing was missing for some donors at each locus, association tests included only the typed subset. A later analysis found that HLA-associated TCR beta chains were more clonally expanded and had lower generation probabilities than equally common non-associated chains. The study listed 164 TCR beta chains as associated with cytomegalovirus. In a later analysis, the rate of TCR association differed among HLA loci, with DRB1 alleles having the most associated TCRs and HLA-C alleles having the fewest. Some IMGT-functional V segments, including TRBV6-2 and TRBV6-3, could not be told apart with the 87-base-pair reads, so those segments were excluded. At a false discovery rate of 0.05, a later analysis linked about 17,000 TCR beta sequences to specific HLA alleles.

V trim: 1 base; J trim: 5 bases; unmatched bases: 7. Based on the germline V gene, the CDR1 and CDR2 sequences are SGHTA and FQGNSA. The CDR3 has 15 amino acids, counting the end cysteine and phenylalanine. The retained sequence is limited to the CDR3, 45 bases, with the frame set at the first base. Library generation was performed with the immunoSEQ multiplex PCR assay. The multiplex PCR relied on a mix of 60 forward primers for TCR Vbeta segments and 13 reverse primers for TCR Jbeta segments. The CDR3 region of rearranged TCR beta genes was amplified from genomic DNA with a multiplex PCR assay. The Illumina HiSeq System was used to sequence the amplified TCR beta libraries as 87-base-pair reads. The published analysis was carried out like this. Across the 670 or so repertoires, a later analysis counted tens of millions of unique TCR beta chains, roughly 11 million of which were shared by at least two donors. Raw reads were error-corrected and collapsed into unique sequences with a nearest-neighbor algorithm that merged closely related sequences to remove PCR and sequencing errors. V, D and J gene segments were assigned by aligning CDR3 sequences to IMGT reference sequences. For a sequence to be retained, a match of at least six nucleotides was required to both a V gene segment and a J gene segment. A rearrangement was called productive if the CDR3 had no stop codons and remained in frame with V and J, and every other rearrangement was called non-productive. Following IMGT convention, CDR3 was defined as the stretch from the second conserved V-encoded cysteine to the conserved J-encoded phenylalanine. In an earlier analysis of roughly 610 of the donors, sequences lacking an unambiguous match to a single V gene segment were excluded. An earlier analysis of approximately 590 of the donors called V segments functional above 56.7% productive rearrangements and segregating when the between-donor standard deviation exceeded 5%. A statistical classification framework was built to diagnose cytomegalovirus status from the catalog of TCR beta chain sequences. In a later analysis, V and J genes were assigned by comparing TCR nucleotide sequences against IMGT/GENE-DB human TR gene sequences. In a later analysis, CDR3 sequences and most-parsimonious VDJ recombination scenarios were assigned using the TCRdist pipeline. In a later analysis, each TCR beta chain was defined by its CDR3 amino acid sequence together with its V-gene family, and reads lacking a unique V-gene family were excluded. A later analysis removed over 500 highly shared, low-generation-probability nucleotide sequences to deal with suspected cross-contamination and a sequencing artifact. For each public chain, a later analysis derived a clonal expansion index from normalized ranks of inferred template counts within each repertoire. Generation probabilities in a later analysis came from a VDJ recombination model fitted to out-of-frame rearrangements, and those results were checked against IGoR. Hypergeometric tests were used in a later analysis to score TCR-TCR, TCR-HLA and TCR-CMV co-occurrence, with a repertoire-size bias correction applied to the TCR pairs. False discovery rates were estimated in a later analysis by permuting HLA or CMV assignments 20 times. In a later analysis, co-occurring TCRs were grouped with DBSCAN, and TCRdist sequence similarity was added when clustering was performed within HLA-allele-positive subsets. Repertoires with fewer than 30,000 or more than 120,000 public chains, plus five repertoires with anomalous nucleotide sharing, were excluded from co-occurrence clustering. This is the immuneACCESS table as TCRdb keeps it, with only in-frame sequences that have V and J called. A part of the clones is gone; compared with another copy, unresolved V genes explain less than half, and the rest is unexplained. V, J and clone size reflect that table, while D and trimming were determined from the DNA. This sample is represented by 95,000 to 120,000 clones; roughly 70% of them were singletons. About 4.2% of the sample is held by the ten biggest clonotypes.

On this clone itself: Which antigen it targets is not known. Per-base qualities were not stored, and no clone one base away is much larger.

The cohort consisted of hundreds of healthy bone marrow donors. At the time of sampling, all cohort members were nominally healthy, though unrecorded immune exposures were likely present. The donor tested CMV seropositive, placing the donor among the 250 to 300 seropositive members of the cohort. A peripheral blood sample was provided by each donor, and peripheral blood mononuclear cells were used for TCR beta sequencing. Genomic DNA was extracted from the blood cell samples with the Qiagen DNeasy Blood Extraction Kit. The source material was PBMCs. The receptor comes from a woman aged 40 to 55 in good health and CMV-seropositive. The chain uses TRBV7-2 and TRBJ2-5; 7 bases in the junction line up with TRBD1. The sequenced DNA: TGTGCCAGCAGCTTAGGCCCGGGGACAGCGGAGACCCAGTACTTC. This is translated as CASSLGPGTAETQYF.